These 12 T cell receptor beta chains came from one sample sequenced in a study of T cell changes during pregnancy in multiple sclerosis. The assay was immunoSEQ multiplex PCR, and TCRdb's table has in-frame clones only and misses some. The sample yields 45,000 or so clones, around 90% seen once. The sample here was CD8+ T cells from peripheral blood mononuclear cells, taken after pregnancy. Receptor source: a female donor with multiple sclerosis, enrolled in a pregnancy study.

The CDR3 sequence is CASSYVVQGDTEAFF. The CDR3 nucleotides read TGTGCCAGCAGTTACGTTGTACAGGGAGACACTGAAGCTTTCTTT. The chain recombines TRBV6-5 with TRBJ1-1; D might be TRBD1 (6 bases). Germline CDR1 and CDR2: MNHEY and SVGAGI. Trimming pared 2 bases from V and 3 bases from J, leaving 13 bases between. CDR3 length: 15 amino acids.

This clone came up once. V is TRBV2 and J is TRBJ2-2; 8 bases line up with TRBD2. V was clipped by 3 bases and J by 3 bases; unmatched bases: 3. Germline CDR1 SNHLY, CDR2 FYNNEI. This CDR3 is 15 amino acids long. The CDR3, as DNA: TGTGCCAGCAGTGATCCTAGCGGGCACACCGGGGAGCTGTTTTTT. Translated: CASSDPSGHTGELFF.

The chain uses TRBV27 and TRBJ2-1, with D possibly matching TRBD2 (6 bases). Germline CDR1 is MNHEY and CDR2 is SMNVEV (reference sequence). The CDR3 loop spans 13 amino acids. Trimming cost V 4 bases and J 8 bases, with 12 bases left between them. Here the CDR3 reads CASSYLRRDEQFF. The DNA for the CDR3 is TGTGCCAGCAGTTATTTAAGGAGGGATGAGCAGTTCTTC.

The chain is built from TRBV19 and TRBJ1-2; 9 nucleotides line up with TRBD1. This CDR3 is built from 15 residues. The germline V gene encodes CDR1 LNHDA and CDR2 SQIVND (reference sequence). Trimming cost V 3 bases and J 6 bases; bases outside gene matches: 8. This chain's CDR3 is CASSIRPGQGDGYTF. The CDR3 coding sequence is TGTGCCAGTAGTATTCGGCCGGGACAGGGTGATGGCTACACCTTC.

In DNA, the CDR3 is TGTGCCTGGAGTAGTATAGACAGGCACACCGGGGAGCTGTTTTTT. This translates into CAWSSIDRHTGELFF. The J gene is TRBJ2-2, the V gene TRBV30, with a possible D match to TRBD1 (6 bases). Trimming took off 2 bases at V and 3 bases at J, with 13 bases between the two ends. Germline CDR1 reads GTSNPN; CDR2 reads SVGIG (reference sequence). This CDR3 region has 15 residues. Together with reference TRBV30 and TRBJ2-2, the CDR3 gives the full variable domain: SQTIHQWPATLVQPVGSPLSLECTVEGTSNPNLYWYRQAAGRGLQLLFYSVGIGQISSEVPQNLSASRPQDRQFILSSKKLLLSDSGFYLCAWSSIDRHTGELFFGEGSRLTVL.

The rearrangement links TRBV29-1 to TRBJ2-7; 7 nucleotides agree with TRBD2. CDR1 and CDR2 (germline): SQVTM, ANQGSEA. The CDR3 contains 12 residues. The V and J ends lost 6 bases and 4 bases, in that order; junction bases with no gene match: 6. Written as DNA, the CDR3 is TGCAGCGTGGTCACGGGGGGATACGAGCAGTACTTC. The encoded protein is CSVVTGGYEQYF.

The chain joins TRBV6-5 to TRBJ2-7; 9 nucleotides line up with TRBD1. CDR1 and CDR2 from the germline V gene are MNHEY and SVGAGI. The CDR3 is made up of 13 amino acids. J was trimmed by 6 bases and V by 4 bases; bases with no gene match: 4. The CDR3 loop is CASSFDRGSEQYF. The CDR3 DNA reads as TGTGCCAGCAGTTTTGACAGGGGGTCCGAGCAGTACTTC.

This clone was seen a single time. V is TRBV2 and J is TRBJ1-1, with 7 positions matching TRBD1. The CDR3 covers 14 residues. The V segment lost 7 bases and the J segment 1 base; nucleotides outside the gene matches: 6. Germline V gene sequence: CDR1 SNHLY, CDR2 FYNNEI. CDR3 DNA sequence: TGTGCCAGCATCAGAGGGGGCAAGAACACTGAAGCTTTCTTT. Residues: CASIRGGKNTEAFF.

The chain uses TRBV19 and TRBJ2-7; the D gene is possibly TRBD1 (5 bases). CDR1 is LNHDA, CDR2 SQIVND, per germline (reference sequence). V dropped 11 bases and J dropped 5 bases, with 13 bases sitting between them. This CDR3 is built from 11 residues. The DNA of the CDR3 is TGTGCCTCCAAAGGGGCTAACGAGCAGTACTTC. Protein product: CASKGANEQYF.

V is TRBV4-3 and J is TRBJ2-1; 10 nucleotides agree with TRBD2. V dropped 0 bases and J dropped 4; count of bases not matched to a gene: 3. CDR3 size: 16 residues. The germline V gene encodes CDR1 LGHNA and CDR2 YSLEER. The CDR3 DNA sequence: TGCGCCAGCAGCCAAGACGCTAGCGGGGGATACAATGAGCAGTTCTTC. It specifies CASSQDASGGYNEQFF.

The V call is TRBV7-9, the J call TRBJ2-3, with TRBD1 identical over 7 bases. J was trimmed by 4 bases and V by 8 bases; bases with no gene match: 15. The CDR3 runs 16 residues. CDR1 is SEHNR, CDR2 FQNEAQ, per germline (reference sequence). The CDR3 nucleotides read TGTGCCAGCGACCAATTGGCAGGGGGTATTTCAGATACGCAGTATTTT. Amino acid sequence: CASDQLAGGISDTQYF.

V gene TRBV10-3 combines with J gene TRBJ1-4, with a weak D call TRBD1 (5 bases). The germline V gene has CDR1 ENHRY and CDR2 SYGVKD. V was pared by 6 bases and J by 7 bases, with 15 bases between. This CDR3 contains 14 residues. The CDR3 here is CAISGAGLGEKLFF. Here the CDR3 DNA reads TGTGCCATCAGCGGGGCGGGGCTTGGTGAAAAACTGTTTTTT.